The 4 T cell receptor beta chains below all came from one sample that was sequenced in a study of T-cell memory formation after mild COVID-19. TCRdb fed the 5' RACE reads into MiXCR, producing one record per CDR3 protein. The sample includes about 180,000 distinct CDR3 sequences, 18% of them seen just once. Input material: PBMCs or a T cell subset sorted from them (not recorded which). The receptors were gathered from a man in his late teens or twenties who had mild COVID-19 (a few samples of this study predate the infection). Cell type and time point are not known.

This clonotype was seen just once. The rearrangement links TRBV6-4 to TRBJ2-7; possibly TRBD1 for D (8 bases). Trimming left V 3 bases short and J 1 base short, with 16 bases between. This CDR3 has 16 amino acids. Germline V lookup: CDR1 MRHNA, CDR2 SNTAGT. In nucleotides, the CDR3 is TGTGCCAGCAGTGAGGCAGCGGGACAGGAGTCCTACGAGCAGTACGTC. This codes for CASSEAAGQESYEQYV.

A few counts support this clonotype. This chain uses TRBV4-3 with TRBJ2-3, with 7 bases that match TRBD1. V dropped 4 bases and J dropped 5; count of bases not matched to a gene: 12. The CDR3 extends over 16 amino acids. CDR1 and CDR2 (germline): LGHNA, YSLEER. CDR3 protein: CASSLRDRAQGDTQYF. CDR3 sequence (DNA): TGCGCCAGCAGCCTTCGAGACAGGGCGCAGGGAGATACGCAGTATTTT.

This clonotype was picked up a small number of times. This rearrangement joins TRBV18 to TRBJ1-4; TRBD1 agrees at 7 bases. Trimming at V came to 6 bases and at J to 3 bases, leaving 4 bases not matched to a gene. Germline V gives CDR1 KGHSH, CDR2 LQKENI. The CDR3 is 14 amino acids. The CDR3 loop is CASSQTGPNEKLFF. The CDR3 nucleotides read TGTGCCAGCTCGCAGACAGGGCCTAATGAAAAACTGTTTTTT.

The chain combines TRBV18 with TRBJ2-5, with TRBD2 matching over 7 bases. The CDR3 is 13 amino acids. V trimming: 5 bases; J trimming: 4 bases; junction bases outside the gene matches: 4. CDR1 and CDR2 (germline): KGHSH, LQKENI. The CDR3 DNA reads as TGTGCCAGCTCAGCGCCGGGGGGAGAGACCCAGTACTTC. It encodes CASSAPGGETQYF.